The 26 T cell receptor beta chains reported below all come from one sample, sequenced in a study of cytomegalovirus exposure and HLA in healthy donors. The PCR was carried out with 60 Vbeta primers and 13 Jbeta primers. Repertoires were generated with immunoSEQ multiplex PCR, while TCRdb's copy carries only in-frame clones and drops some. This sample has about 120,000 clones, with roughly 80% found just once. Source material: PBMCs. These receptors were obtained from a man aged 18 to 29 in good health and CMV-seropositive.

V is TRBV5-4 and J is TRBJ2-3; 10 positions match TRBD2. After removal of 4 bases from V and 4 bases from J, the junction contained 9 bases not matched to a gene. The V gene's germline CDR1 is SGHNT and CDR2 YYREEE (reference sequence). The CDR3 runs to 16 residues. CDR3: CASSPGLSGRADTQYF. In DNA, the CDR3 is TGTGCCAGCAGCCCTGGTCTAAGCGGGAGGGCAGATACGCAGTATTTT.

The chain couples TRBV5-4 to TRBJ2-1; tentatively, D is TRBD2 (5 bases). The CDR3 sequence is 17 residues long. Trimming removed 0 bases from V and 5 bases from J, with 18 bases in between. Germline V lookup: CDR1 SGHNT, CDR2 YYREEE (reference sequence). The CDR3 protein is CASSLGGRGKLDNEQFF. In DNA form, the CDR3 reads TGTGCCAGCAGCTTGGGGGGTCGAGGGAAGTTGGACAATGAGCAGTTCTTC.

A few counts support this clone. The gene calls are TRBV7-9 and TRBJ2-1; a possible D gene is TRBD2 (5 bases). Trimming took off 2 bases at V and 5 bases at J, with 7 bases between the two ends. This CDR3 comprises 13 residues. The germline CDR1 and CDR2 sequences are SEHNR and FQNEAQ (reference sequence). This chain's CDR3 is CASSLSGNNEQFF. DNA of the CDR3: TGTGCCAGCAGCTTAAGCGGTAACAATGAGCAGTTCTTC.

The J gene is TRBJ2-2, the V gene TRBV10-2, with TRBD1 matching 12 bases. Unmatched junction bases numbered 18, after V lost 7 bases and J lost 6 bases. This CDR3 has 19 residues. From germline, CDR1 is WSHSY and CDR2 SAAADI. CDR3 loop: CASMALAGQGARGAGELFF. DNA for the CDR3: TGCGCCAGCATGGCCTTAGCGGGACAGGGGGCGAGAGGGGCCGGGGAGCTGTTTTTT.

This chain connects TRBV6-5 to TRBJ2-5; D is unclear. Trimming cost V 0 bases and J 2 bases, with 7 bases left between them. From germline, CDR1 is MNHEY and CDR2 SVGAGI. The CDR3 consists of 14 residues. The CDR3 DNA follows: TGTGCCAGCAGTTACTCGCAGTCTCAAGAGACCCAGTACTTC. It encodes CASSYSQSQETQYF.

The rearrangement uses TRBV11-3 and TRBJ1-5; TRBD1 is a possible D gene (5 bases). V was clipped by 5 bases and J by 0 bases, with 17 bases between them. Germline V gene sequence: CDR1 SGHNT, CDR2 YENEEA. This CDR3 region has 17 residues. The CDR3, as DNA: TGTGCCAGCAGCCCCCTCTGGGGCAGCGATAGCAATCAGCCCCAGCATTTT. This sequence encodes CASSPLWGSDSNQPQHF.

This rearrangement joins TRBV5-1 to TRBJ2-3; 10 bases fit TRBD2. The trim removed 1 base at V and 2 bases at J, leaving 10 bases unmatched. Germline-derived CDR1 and CDR2 are SGHRS and YFSETQ. This CDR3 contains 18 residues. As DNA, the CDR3 is TGCGCCAGCAGCTTGTTAGGTCTAGCGGGAGACACCACAGATACGCAGTATTTT. Translation gives CASSLLGLAGDTTDTQYF. Full variable domain (missing parts from reference TRBV5-1 and TRBJ2-3): KAGVTQTPRYLIKTRGQQVTLSCSPISGHRSVSWYQQTPGQGLQFLFEYFSETQRNKGNFPGRFSGRQFSNSRSEMNVSTLELGDSALYLCASSLLGLAGDTTDTQYFGPGTRLTVL.

The genes are TRBV25-1 and TRBJ2-5; maybe TRBD1 (7 bases). V lost 3 bases and J lost 7, with 24 bases in between. This CDR3 has 17 amino acids. Per the germline V gene, CDR1 is MGHDK and CDR2 is SYGVNS. The CDR3 is CASSDNRDSASRGTQYF. The CDR3 region has the DNA TGTGCCAGCAGTGACAACCGGGACAGCGCCTCGCGGGGGACCCAGTACTTC.

The rearrangement links TRBV7-6 to TRBJ2-5, with D maybe TRBD1 (6 bases). V was trimmed by 5 bases and J by 1 base, leaving 20 bases between them. CDR3 length equals 17 residues. Germline CDR1 is SGHVS and CDR2 is FNYEAQ. The CDR3 DNA sequence: TGTGCCAGCAGCCGAGCCCCCCCAGGGGCCATCCAAGAGACCCAGTACTTC. This translates into CASSRAPPGAIQETQYF.

This chain links TRBV27 with TRBJ2-7, with D possibly matching TRBD1 (6 bases). CDR1 and CDR2 (germline): MNHEY, SMNVEV (reference sequence). This CDR3 contains 15 residues. V lost 3 bases, J lost 3 bases, and 15 bases lay in between. DNA of the CDR3: TGTGCCAGCAGTTTTAGGGGACAAGAAAACTACGAGCAGTACTTC. As protein: CASSFRGQENYEQYF.

The J gene is TRBJ1-1, the V gene TRBV7-8; D call uncertain. Germline loops: CDR1 SGHVS, CDR2 FQNEAQ. The ends were cut back, 1 base at V and 7 bases at J, with 7 bases in the middle. The CDR3 loop spans 12 amino acids. The CDR3 loop is CASSLVGDEAFF. CDR3 DNA sequence: TGTGCCAGCAGCTTAGTCGGGGATGAAGCTTTCTTT.

The rearrangement joins TRBV5-1 to TRBJ1-1; a weak D match, TRBD1 (5 bases). V lost 1 base and J lost 5, with 12 bases in between. The germline gives CDR1 SGHRS, CDR2 YFSETQ. CDR3 length equals 14 residues. The CDR3 DNA sequence: TGCGCCAGCAGCTTGCCAGAAGGGGTTACTGAAGCTTTCTTT. As protein: CASSLPEGVTEAFF. Looking up the rest from reference TRBV5-1 and TRBJ1-1 gives the full variable domain: KAGVTQTPRYLIKTRGQQVTLSCSPISGHRSVSWYQQTPGQGLQFLFEYFSETQRNKGNFPGRFSGRQFSNSRSEMNVSTLELGDSALYLCASSLPEGVTEAFFGQGTRLTVV.

The chain joins TRBV4-3 to TRBJ2-2; 10 bases agree with TRBD2. This CDR3 contains 18 residues. Trimming removed 3 bases from V and 0 bases from J; junction bases left unmatched: 7. In germline, CDR1 is LGHNA, CDR2 YSLEER. CDR3 region: CASSHDLAGAANTGELFF. CDR3 nucleotide sequence: TGCGCCAGCAGCCACGACCTAGCGGGGGCCGCGAACACCGGGGAGCTGTTTTTT.

This chain joins TRBV6-5 and TRBJ2-1; unclear D gene. The V gene lost 7 bases and the J gene lost 0 bases, with 7 bases spanning the gap. In germline, CDR1 is MNHEY, CDR2 SVGAGI. This CDR3 comprises 13 residues. This CDR3 is CASKQSSYNEQFF. CDR3 DNA: TGTGCCAGCAAACAGAGCTCCTACAATGAGCAGTTCTTC.

Only one count was recorded for this clone. The rearrangement links TRBV9 to TRBJ1-5, with D tentatively TRBD1 (5 bases). This CDR3 has 14 residues. Germline assignment: CDR1 SGDLS and CDR2 YYNGEE. With 0 bases removed from V and 6 bases from J, the gap between germline ends came to 10 bases. The CDR3 region has the DNA TGTGCCAGCAGCGTAGGGGGGGTTGGTCAGCCCCAGCATTTT. Protein product: CASSVGGVGQPQHF.

This clone was seen at least ten times. V usage is TRBV5-1 and J usage is TRBJ1-1; 7 nucleotides line up with TRBD1. After removal of 3 bases from V and 3 bases from J, the junction contained 8 bases not matched to a gene. The CDR3 has 15 amino acids. Looked up from germline, CDR1 is SGHRS and CDR2 is YFSETQ. The CDR3 loop is CASSSPYRGHTEAFF. The DNA of the CDR3 is TGCGCCAGCAGCTCCCCTTACAGGGGCCACACTGAAGCTTTCTTT.

V usage is TRBV7-9 and J usage is TRBJ1-2; TRBD1 aligns across 8 bases. Germline CDR1 reads SEHNR; CDR2 reads FQNEAQ (reference sequence). The V gene end was trimmed by 7 bases and the J gene end by 5 bases; junction bases not matched to a gene: 12. This CDR3 region has 15 residues. The CDR3 region is CASNQGAVPSYGYTF. Here the CDR3 DNA reads TGTGCCAGCAACCAGGGGGCAGTCCCCTCGTATGGCTACACCTTC.

A few counts support this clone. J is TRBJ2-5 and V is TRBV2, with 12 bases matching TRBD2. Germline CDR1 and CDR2: SNHLY and FYNNEI. V dropped 6 bases and J dropped 5; count of bases not matched to a gene: 4. This CDR3 is 14 amino acids long. CDR3 nucleotide sequence: TGTGCCAGCAGGGGGACTAGCGGGCGGGAGACCCAGTACTTC. Translated, it gives CASRGTSGRETQYF.

CDR3 amino acids: CASSPTSGSYEQYF. In DNA form, the CDR3 reads TGTGCCAGCAGCCCTACTAGCGGGAGTTACGAGCAGTACTTC. The genes are TRBV7-2 and TRBJ2-7; TRBD2 matches 11 bases. V lost 5 bases, J lost 4 bases, and 4 bases stayed unmatched. CDR3 length: 14 amino acids. Germline V CDR1 and CDR2: SGHTA, FQGNSA.

CDR3 in amino acids: CASSLGAGGFYGYTF. As DNA, the CDR3 is TGTGCCAGCAGCTTAGGGGCAGGGGGCTTTTATGGCTACACCTTC. The chain carries TRBV7-2 and TRBJ1-2, with 8 positions matching TRBD1. Germline V gives CDR1 SGHTA, CDR2 FQGNSA. V trimming: 1 base; J trimming: 5 bases; junction bases outside the gene matches: 6. This CDR3 spans 15 amino acids.

The chain uses TRBV5-6 and TRBJ2-3; 7 bases fit TRBD2. CDR3 size: 14 residues. Trimming removed 3 bases from V and 0 bases from J; junction bases left unmatched: 1. The germline V gene encodes CDR1 SGHDT and CDR2 YYEEEE. This CDR3 is CASSSGGSTDTQYF. The CDR3 DNA is TGTGCCAGCAGCTCGGGGGGAAGCACAGATACGCAGTATTTT.

This chain joins TRBV27 and TRBJ1-6; no clear D gene. Trimming took 3 bases from V and 10 from J, leaving 10 bases between them. The V gene's germline CDR1 is MNHEY and CDR2 SMNVEV (reference sequence). The CDR3 is 13 residues long. In nucleotides, the CDR3 is TGTGCCAGCAGTTTCGCACTCAACTCACCCCTCCACTTT. This codes for CASSFALNSPLHF.

V gene TRBV19 combines with J gene TRBJ2-2, with TRBD2 identical over 11 bases. V dropped 3 bases and J dropped 5; count of bases not matched to a gene: 2. The CDR3 covers 15 residues. Germline-derived CDR1 and CDR2 are LNHDA and SQIVND (reference sequence). The DNA for the CDR3 is TGTGCCAGTAGTATTACTAGCGGGAGAACCGGGGAGCTGTTTTTT. Encoded protein: CASSITSGRTGELFF. Looking up the rest from reference TRBV19 and TRBJ2-2 gives the full variable domain: DGGITQSPKYLFRKEGQNVTLSCEQNLNHDAMYWYRQDPGQGLRLIYYSQIVNDFQKGDIAEGYSVSREKKESFPLTVTSAQKNPTAFYLCASSITSGRTGELFFGEGSRLTVL.

The gene calls are TRBV2 and TRBJ1-1; D not resolved. This CDR3 is built from 13 residues. V gave up 7 bases and J gave up 0 bases, with 9 bases separating them. Per the germline V gene, CDR1 is SNHLY and CDR2 is FYNNEI. CDR3 in amino acids: CASMRQMNTEAFF. The CDR3 DNA reads as TGTGCCAGCATGAGGCAGATGAACACTGAAGCTTTCTTT.

The rearrangement links TRBV2 to TRBJ2-5; 10 bases fit TRBD2. The V segment lost 8 bases and the J segment 4 bases; nucleotides outside the gene matches: 7. The CDR3 sequence is 14 residues long. Per germline, CDR1 SNHLY and CDR2 FYNNEI. Here the CDR3 DNA reads TGTGCCAGCGTTGAACGGACTAGCGGAGAGACCCAGTACTTC. Protein: CASVERTSGETQYF.

The CDR3 here is CASSLSGTGNTEAFF. CDR3 DNA: TGTGCCAGCAGCTTATCCGGGACAGGGAACACTGAAGCTTTCTTT. This sequence joins TRBV5-5 and TRBJ1-1, with 8 bases identical to TRBD1. The CDR3 is 15 residues long. Germline V lookup: CDR1 SGHKS, CDR2 YYEKEE (reference sequence). Trimming at V came to 2 bases and at J to 1 base, leaving 4 bases not matched to a gene.